This TCR beta chain was retrieved from a study of CD8 T cells in Susac syndrome. Study-level points and caveats: The study conceded that relatively few individuals underwent its TCR sequencing and HLA analysis.

TEMRA cells were enriched by FACS, while CD8+ and CD4+ T cells were obtained through a negative isolation that was performed magnetically. Germline-derived CDR1 and CDR2 are SGHVS and FQNEAQ. V dropped 2 bases and J dropped 1 base, with 9 bases sitting between them. The CDR3 is 15 residues long. Worth noting for this clonotype: The antigen is undetermined.

RNA in amounts of roughly 0.5 to 1 ug was reverse transcribed with random hexamers. The immunoSEQ assay covered 54 Vbeta and 13 Jbeta segments for CDR3. In TCRdb, the immunoSEQ multiplex PCR reads were re-called with MiXCR into one record per CDR3 protein. The profile shows fewer than 60,000 distinct CDR3 sequences, just under 95% of them singletons. The sample consisted of CD8+ T cells from PBMCs. The chain uses TRBV7-8 and TRBJ1-5, with D hard to call. The TCR originated in a human donor with Susac syndrome. DNA for the CDR3: TGTGCCAGCAGCTTAAAAGCCAGGAGCAATCAGCCCCAGCATTTT. Translation: CASSLKARSNQPQHF.